These T cell receptor beta chains were read from a single sample in a study of blood T cell repertoires in COVID-19. Data came from immunoSEQ multiplex PCR; TCRdb stores just in-frame clones and leaves some out. The repertoire has approximately 220,000 clones, approximately 84% of them found once; the top ten carry 7.9%. The specimen sequenced was peripheral blood. All receptors derive from a woman of 80 years or more with acute or convalescent COVID-19. Both conserved end residues are part of each CDR3. D genes are given only for firm matches. Expanded clones are given a class, and other clones once, few, many or no size at all.

j_gene: TRBJ2-2
d_gene: NA
abundance: NA
v_gene: TRBV2
CDR3nt: TGTGCCAGCACCCGACAGGACACCGGGGAGCTGTTTTTT
CDR3aa: CASTRQDTGELFF

j_gene: TRBJ1-5
d_gene: NA
abundance: NA
v_gene: TRBV19
CDR3nt: TGTGCCAGTAGTACCTCAGGGGATCAGCCCCAGCATTTT
CDR3aa: CASSTSGDQPQHF

j_gene: TRBJ2-3
d_gene: NA
abundance: NA
v_gene: TRBV21-1
CDR3nt: TGTGCCAGCAGCAAAGGAAAGGGGGCTCAAGATACGCAGTATTTT
CDR3aa: CASSKGKGAQDTQYF

j_gene: TRBJ1-5
d_gene: TRBD1
abundance: NA
v_gene: TRBV6-5
CDR3nt: TGTGCCAGCAGCAGGGACAGGGGCTCCCAGCCCCAGCATTTT
CDR3aa: CASSRDRGSQPQHF

j_gene: TRBJ2-2
d_gene: NA
abundance: NA
v_gene: TRBV28
CDR3nt: TGTGCCAGCAGTCCCACAGGGCTAACAAACACCGGGGAGCTGTTTTTT
CDR3aa: CASSPTGLTNTGELFF

j_gene: TRBJ1-4
d_gene: TRBD1
abundance: NA
v_gene: TRBV5-5
CDR3nt: TGTGCCAGCAGCCCGGACAGGAGGAATGAAAAACTGTTTTTT
CDR3aa: CASSPDRRNEKLFF

j_gene: TRBJ2-2
d_gene: TRBD1
abundance: NA
v_gene: TRBV28
CDR3nt: TGTGCCAGCAGTTTCTCGGGACAGGGGTCGAACACCGGGGAGCTGTTTTTT
CDR3aa: CASSFSGQGSNTGELFF

j_gene: TRBJ2-7
d_gene: NA
abundance: NA
v_gene: TRBV7-2
CDR3nt: TGTGCCAGCAGCTCAGGGTCCCACGAGCAGTACTTC
CDR3aa: CASSSGSHEQYF

j_gene: TRBJ2-1
d_gene: TRBD2
abundance: NA
v_gene: TRBV6-4
CDR3nt: TGTGCCAGCAGGGGCGGGGGGCAAGGTGAGCAGTTCTTC
CDR3aa: CASRGGGQGEQFF

j_gene: TRBJ2-1
d_gene: TRBD2
abundance: NA
v_gene: TRBV16
CDR3nt: TGTGCCAGCAGCCAATGGGCTAGCGGCGGCTACAATGAGCAGTTCTTC
CDR3aa: CASSQWASGGYNEQFF

j_gene: TRBJ2-4
d_gene: NA
abundance: NA
v_gene: TRBV7-3
CDR3nt: TGTGCCAGCAGCTTATCTTTAGGGGTAGGGCGAAACATTCAGTACTTC
CDR3aa: CASSLSLGVGRNIQYF

j_gene: TRBJ1-6
d_gene: NA
abundance: NA
v_gene: TRBV27
CDR3nt: TGTGCCAGCAGTTTAAGAGGACTTCCAAGTGGAAATTCACCCCTCCACTTT
CDR3aa: CASSLRGLPSGNSPLHF

j_gene: TRBJ1-4
d_gene: TRBD1
abundance: NA
v_gene: TRBV7-2
CDR3nt: TGTGCCAGCAGTCCCCGTACAGGGGACGAAAAACTGTTTTTT
CDR3aa: CASSPRTGDEKLFF

j_gene: TRBJ1-1
d_gene: TRBD1
abundance: NA
v_gene: TRBV5-1
CDR3nt: TGCGCCAGCAGCCCACAGGGGACTCCGAACACTGAAGCTTTCTTT
CDR3aa: CASSPQGTPNTEAFF

j_gene: TRBJ1-2
d_gene: TRBD1
abundance: NA
v_gene: TRBV12-5
CDR3nt: TGTGCTAGTGGCCCGACAGGGATTGATGGCTACACCTTC
CDR3aa: CASGPTGIDGYTF

j_gene: TRBJ2-1
d_gene: NA
abundance: NA
v_gene: TRBV7-8
CDR3nt: TGTGCCAGCAGCCGGAGGGCGAACAATGAGCAGTTCTTC
CDR3aa: CASSRRANNEQFF

j_gene: TRBJ1-2
d_gene: NA
abundance: NA
v_gene: TRBV28
CDR3nt: TGTGCCAGCAGCGAGCTATGGGGCAGGATTAACTATGGCTACACCTTC
CDR3aa: CASSELWGRINYGYTF

j_gene: TRBJ2-2
d_gene: TRBD2
abundance: NA
v_gene: TRBV5-4
CDR3nt: TGTGCCAGCATAGCCGCGGGAGGAGGGACCGGGGAGCTGTTTTTT
CDR3aa: CASIAAGGGTGELFF

j_gene: TRBJ2-3
d_gene: NA
abundance: NA
v_gene: TRBV11-2
CDR3nt: TGTGCCAGCAGCTTTGGTTTGAACACAGGAACAGATACGCAGTATTTT
CDR3aa: CASSFGLNTGTDTQYF

j_gene: TRBJ2-1
d_gene: TRBD2
abundance: NA
v_gene: TRBV7-9
CDR3nt: TGTGCCAGCAGCTTGGCGGGAGCCCACAATGAGCAGTTCTTC
CDR3aa: CASSLAGAHNEQFF

j_gene: TRBJ2-2
d_gene: NA
abundance: NA
v_gene: TRBV5-1
CDR3nt: TGCGCCAGCAGCTTGCTAGTTACGAACACCGGGGAGCTGTTTTTT
CDR3aa: CASSLLVTNTGELFF

j_gene: TRBJ2-1
d_gene: TRBD2
abundance: NA
v_gene: TRBV2
CDR3nt: TGTGCCAGCAAACCGGGGGGGGCCTACAATGAGCAGTTCTTC
CDR3aa: CASKPGGAYNEQFF

j_gene: TRBJ1-1
d_gene: NA
abundance: NA
v_gene: TRBV12-3/TRBV12-4
CDR3nt: TGTGCCAGCAGCAGGTCCTGGACTGAAGCTTTCTTT
CDR3aa: CASSRSWTEAFF

j_gene: TRBJ1-1
d_gene: NA
abundance: NA
v_gene: TRBV28
CDR3nt: TGTGCCAGCAGTTTCCAGGGTAAGGACACTGAAGCTTTCTTT
CDR3aa: CASSFQGKDTEAFF

j_gene: TRBJ2-2
d_gene: NA
abundance: once
v_gene: TRBV7-3
CDR3nt: TGTGCCAGCAGCTTAAACAGGGTGGGGAACACCGGGGAGCTGTTTTTT
CDR3aa: CASSLNRVGNTGELFF

j_gene: TRBJ1-1
d_gene: TRBD1
abundance: NA
v_gene: TRBV6-6
CDR3nt: TGTGCCAGCAGCCCGGGACAGCCATTGAACACTGAAGCTTTCTTT
CDR3aa: CASSPGQPLNTEAFF

j_gene: TRBJ2-7
d_gene: NA
abundance: NA
v_gene: TRBV24-1
CDR3nt: TGTGCCACCAGTGACTGGACGGCAGGGAAAGGAGGGTACGAGCAGTACTTC
CDR3aa: CATSDWTAGKGGYEQYF

j_gene: TRBJ1-5
d_gene: TRBD1
abundance: NA
v_gene: TRBV19
CDR3nt: TGTGCCAGTGGGGACAGGGGGCTCAATCAGCCCCAGCATTTT
CDR3aa: CASGDRGLNQPQHF

j_gene: TRBJ1-4
d_gene: TRBD1
abundance: NA
v_gene: TRBV5-8
CDR3nt: TGTGCCAGCAGCTTGGGACGACAGGGGATTAATGAAAAACTGTTTTTT
CDR3aa: CASSLGRQGINEKLFF

j_gene: TRBJ2-3
d_gene: NA
abundance: NA
v_gene: TRBV11-2
CDR3nt: TGTGCCAGCAGCTTCCCCAGGGGCAGGGATACGCAGTATTTT
CDR3aa: CASSFPRGRDTQYF

j_gene: TRBJ1-2
d_gene: TRBD1
abundance: once
v_gene: TRBV7-8
CDR3nt: TGTGCCAGCAGCTTAGGTGGACAGGGGGGCTATGGCTACACCTTC
CDR3aa: CASSLGGQGGYGYTF

j_gene: TRBJ2-2
d_gene: TRBD2
abundance: NA
v_gene: TRBV5-1
CDR3nt: TGCGCCAGCAGCTTGCGCCACGGCGGGGGAGCGGCGACCGGGGAGCTGTTTTTT
CDR3aa: CASSLRHGGGAATGELFF

j_gene: TRBJ2-3
d_gene: NA
abundance: NA
v_gene: TRBV29-1
CDR3nt: TGCAGCGTTGAAGATAGATTTAGCACAGATACGCAGTATTTT
CDR3aa: CSVEDRFSTDTQYF

j_gene: TRBJ2-2
d_gene: NA
abundance: NA
v_gene: TRBV1
CDR3nt: TGCACCAGCAGCCACCTAGGGACAGGGCCCGGGGAGCTGTTTTTT
CDR3aa: CTSSHLGTGPGELFF

j_gene: TRBJ1-1
d_gene: NA
abundance: NA
v_gene: TRBV27
CDR3nt: TGTGCCAGCAGTTCAACTGACAGAATGAACACTGAAGCTTTCTTT
CDR3aa: CASSSTDRMNTEAFF

j_gene: TRBJ1-4
d_gene: NA
abundance: once
v_gene: TRBV5-1
CDR3nt: TGCGCCAGCAGCTTGGGACAGCATAATGAAAAACTGTTTTTT
CDR3aa: CASSLGQHNEKLFF

j_gene: TRBJ2-1
d_gene: TRBD2
abundance: NA
v_gene: TRBV6-6
CDR3nt: TGTGCCTCCAGCGGGGGCGAGCAGTTCTTC
CDR3aa: CASSGGEQFF

j_gene: TRBJ1-2
d_gene: TRBD1
abundance: NA
v_gene: TRBV6-6
CDR3nt: TGTGCCAGCAGACAGGGGGATTATGGCTACACCTTC
CDR3aa: CASRQGDYGYTF

j_gene: TRBJ1-4
d_gene: NA
abundance: NA
v_gene: TRBV5-1
CDR3nt: TGCGCCAGCAGCTTACTTGACATCAATGAAAAACTGTTTTTT
CDR3aa: CASSLLDINEKLFF

j_gene: TRBJ1-4
d_gene: TRBD1
abundance: few
v_gene: TRBV10-3
CDR3nt: TGTGCCATCAGTTCACAGGGGGGAGGCGAAAAACTGTTTTTT
CDR3aa: CAISSQGGGEKLFF

j_gene: TRBJ2-5
d_gene: NA
abundance: NA
v_gene: TRBV2
CDR3nt: TGTGCCAGCGGGGGACATAGTCAAGAGACCCAGTACTTC
CDR3aa: CASGGHSQETQYF

j_gene: TRBJ1-5
d_gene: NA
abundance: NA
v_gene: TRBV7-8
CDR3nt: TGTGCCAGCAGCTTCGACAGAAATCAGCCCCAGCATTTT
CDR3aa: CASSFDRNQPQHF

j_gene: TRBJ2-1
d_gene: TRBD2
abundance: NA
v_gene: TRBV6-2/TRBV6-3
CDR3nt: TGTGCCAGCAGTTCCGCTGGACTAGGTATAGCAAATGAGCAGTTCTTC
CDR3aa: CASSSAGLGIANEQFF

j_gene: TRBJ2-7
d_gene: TRBD1
abundance: NA
v_gene: TRBV13
CDR3nt: TGTGCCAGCAGCCCAAGCGCGACAGGGGGCCTCCTCAAGCAGTACTTC
CDR3aa: CASSPSATGGLLKQYF

j_gene: TRBJ2-5
d_gene: TRBD1
abundance: NA
v_gene: TRBV2
CDR3nt: TGTGCCAGCAGCGCACAGGGGAGTGGGAAAGAGACCCAGTACTTC
CDR3aa: CASSAQGSGKETQYF

j_gene: TRBJ2-7
d_gene: TRBD2
abundance: few
v_gene: TRBV18
CDR3nt: TGTGCCAGCTCGCCCCTAGCGGGAGAAGCCTACGAGCAGTACTTC
CDR3aa: CASSPLAGEAYEQYF

j_gene: TRBJ1-6
d_gene: NA
abundance: NA
v_gene: TRBV5-5
CDR3nt: TGTGCCAGCAGCCCAAGGACTGTCCAGGCGGGGAATTCACCCCTCCACTTT
CDR3aa: CASSPRTVQAGNSPLHF

j_gene: TRBJ2-7
d_gene: NA
abundance: NA
v_gene: TRBV5-1
CDR3nt: TGCGCCAGCAGGCCACAGGGACCTCGGGACTACGAGCAGTACTTC
CDR3aa: CASRPQGPRDYEQYF

j_gene: TRBJ2-2
d_gene: NA
abundance: NA
v_gene: TRBV19
CDR3nt: TGTGCCAGTAGTATCGAACACCAGGGGACCGGGGAGCTGTTTTTT
CDR3aa: CASSIEHQGTGELFF